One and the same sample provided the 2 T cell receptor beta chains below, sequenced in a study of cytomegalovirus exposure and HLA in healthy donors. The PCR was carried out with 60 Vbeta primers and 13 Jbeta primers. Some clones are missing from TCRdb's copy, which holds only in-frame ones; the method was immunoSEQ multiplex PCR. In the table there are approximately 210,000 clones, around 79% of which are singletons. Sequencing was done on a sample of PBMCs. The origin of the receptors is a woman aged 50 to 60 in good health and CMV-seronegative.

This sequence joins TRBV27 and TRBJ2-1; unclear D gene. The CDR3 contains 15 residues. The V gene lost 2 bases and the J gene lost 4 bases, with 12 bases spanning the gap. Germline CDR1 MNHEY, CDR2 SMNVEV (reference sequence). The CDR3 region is CASSLVGSLYNEQFF. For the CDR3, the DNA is TGTGCCAGCAGTTTAGTGGGCAGCCTATACAATGAGCAGTTCTTC.

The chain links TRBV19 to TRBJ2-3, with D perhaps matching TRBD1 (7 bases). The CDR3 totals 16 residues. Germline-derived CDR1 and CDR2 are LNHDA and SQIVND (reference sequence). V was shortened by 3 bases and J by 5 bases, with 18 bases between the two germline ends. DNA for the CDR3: TGTGCCAGTAGTATTTCCCCAGGGGGGCATAGAGATACGCAGTATTTT. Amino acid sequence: CASSISPGGHRDTQYF.